Listed here are 2 T cell receptor beta chains from one sample, sequenced in a study of blood T cell repertoires in COVID-19. Repertoires were generated with immunoSEQ multiplex PCR, while TCRdb's copy carries only in-frame clones and drops some. The table lists over 250,000 clones, around 89% of them singletons. The sample was peripheral blood. These receptors originate from a woman in her thirties or forties who had recovered from COVID-19.

This clone was seen repeatedly, ten times or more. The gene calls are TRBV19 and TRBJ1-2; unclear D gene. CDR1 is LNHDA and CDR2 is SQIVND in the germline V gene (reference sequence). The CDR3 spans 15 residues. The V and J ends lost 3 bases and 4 bases respectively, with 15 bases between them. The CDR3 nucleotides read TGTGCCAGTAGTATTCCGCCCTCGAGCCTCTATGGCTACACCTTC. Translating it yields CASSIPPSSLYGYTF.

CDR3 in amino acids: CANPREGAHEQYV. In DNA form, the CDR3 reads TGCGCCAACCCAAGGGAAGGGGCCCACGAGCAGTACGTC. The rearrangement joins TRBV23-1 to TRBJ2-7, with D possibly TRBD1 on 5 matching bases. TRBV23-1 is flagged as an ORF with uncertain function. This CDR3 is built from 13 residues. Deletions cut 10 bases from V and 5 bases from J, with 18 bases between.